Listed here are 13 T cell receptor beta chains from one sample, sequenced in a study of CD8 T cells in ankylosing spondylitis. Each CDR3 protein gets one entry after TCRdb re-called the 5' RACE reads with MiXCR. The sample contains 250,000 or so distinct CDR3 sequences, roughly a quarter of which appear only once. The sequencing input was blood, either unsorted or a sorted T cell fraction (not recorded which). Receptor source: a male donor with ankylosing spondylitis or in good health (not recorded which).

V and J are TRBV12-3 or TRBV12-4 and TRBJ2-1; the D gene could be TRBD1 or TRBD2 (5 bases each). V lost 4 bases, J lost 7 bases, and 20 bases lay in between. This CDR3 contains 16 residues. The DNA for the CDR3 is TGTGCCAGCAGTTCTCTCCGGGACCGCCGCGGGAATGAGCAGTTCTTC. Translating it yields CASSSLRDRRGNEQFF.

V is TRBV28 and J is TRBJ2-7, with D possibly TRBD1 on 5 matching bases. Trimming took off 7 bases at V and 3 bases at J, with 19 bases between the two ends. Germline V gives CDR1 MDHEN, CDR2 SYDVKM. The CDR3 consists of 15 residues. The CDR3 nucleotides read TGTGCCAGCACCACCCCTGGGCAGGGTCTCTACGAGCAGTACTTC. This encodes CASTTPGQGLYEQYF. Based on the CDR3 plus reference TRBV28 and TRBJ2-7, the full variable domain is DVKVTQSSRYLVKRTGEKVFLECVQDMDHENMFWYRQDPGLGLRLIYFSYDVKMKEKGDIPEGYSVSREKKERFSLILESASTNQTSMYLCASTTPGQGLYEQYFGPGTRLTVT.

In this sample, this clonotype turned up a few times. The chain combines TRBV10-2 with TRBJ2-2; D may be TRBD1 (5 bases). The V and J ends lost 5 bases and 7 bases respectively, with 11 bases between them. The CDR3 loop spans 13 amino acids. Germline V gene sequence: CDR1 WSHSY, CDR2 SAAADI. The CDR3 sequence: CASSKGANGELFF. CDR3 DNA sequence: TGCGCCAGCAGTAAAGGGGCGAACGGGGAGCTGTTTTTT.

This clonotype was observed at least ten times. Here the CDR3 DNA reads TGTGCCAGCAGCTCGGGACAGATAACTGACACCGGGGAGCTGTTTTTT. As protein: CASSSGQITDTGELFF. V is TRBV7-8 and J is TRBJ2-2, with 7 bases matching TRBD1. Germline trimming cut 4 bases from V and 3 bases from J; bases unmatched to any gene: 8. Germline CDR1 SGHVS, CDR2 FQNEAQ. This CDR3 region has 16 residues.

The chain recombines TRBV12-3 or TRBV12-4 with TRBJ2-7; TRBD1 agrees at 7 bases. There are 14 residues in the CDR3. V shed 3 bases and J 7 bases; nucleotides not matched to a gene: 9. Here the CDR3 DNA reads TGTGCCAGCAGTTTGCGGCAGGGGGTAGGGGAGCAGTACTTC. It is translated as CASSLRQGVGEQYF.

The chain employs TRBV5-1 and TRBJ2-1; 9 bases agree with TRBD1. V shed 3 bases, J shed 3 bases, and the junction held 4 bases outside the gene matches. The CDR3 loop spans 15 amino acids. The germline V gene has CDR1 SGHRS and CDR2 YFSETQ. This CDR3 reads CASSSTGGIYNEQFF. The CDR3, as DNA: TGCGCCAGCAGCTCCACAGGGGGCATCTACAATGAGCAGTTCTTC.

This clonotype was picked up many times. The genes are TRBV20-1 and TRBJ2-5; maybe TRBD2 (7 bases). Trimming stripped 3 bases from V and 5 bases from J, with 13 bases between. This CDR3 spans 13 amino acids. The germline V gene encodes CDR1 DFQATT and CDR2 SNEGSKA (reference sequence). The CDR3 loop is CSARGGATETQYF. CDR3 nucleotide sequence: TGCAGTGCTAGGGGGGGGGCCACGGAGACCCAGTACTTC.

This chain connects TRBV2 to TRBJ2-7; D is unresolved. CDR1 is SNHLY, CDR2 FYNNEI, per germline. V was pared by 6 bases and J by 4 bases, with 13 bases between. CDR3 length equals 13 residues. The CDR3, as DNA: TGTGCCAGCAGCCTGGAACAATTATACGAGCAGTACTTC. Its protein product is CASSLEQLYEQYF.

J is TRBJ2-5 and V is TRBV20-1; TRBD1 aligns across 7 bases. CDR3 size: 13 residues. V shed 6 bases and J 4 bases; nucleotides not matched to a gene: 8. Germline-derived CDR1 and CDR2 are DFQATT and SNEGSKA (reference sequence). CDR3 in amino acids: CSARQGPRETQYF. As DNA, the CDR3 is TGCAGTGCACGACAGGGTCCTCGAGAGACCCAGTACTTC.

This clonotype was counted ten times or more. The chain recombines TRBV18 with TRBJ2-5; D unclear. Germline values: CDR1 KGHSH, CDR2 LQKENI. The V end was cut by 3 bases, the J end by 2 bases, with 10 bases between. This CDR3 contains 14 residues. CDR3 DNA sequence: TGTGCCAGCTCACCGTCGAGTAAACAAGAGACCCAGTACTTC. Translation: CASSPSSKQETQYF.

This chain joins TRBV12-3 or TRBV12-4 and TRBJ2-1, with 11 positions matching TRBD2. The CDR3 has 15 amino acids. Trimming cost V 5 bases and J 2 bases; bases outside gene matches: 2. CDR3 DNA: TGTGCCAGCAGTGAGACTAGCGGGACCTACAATGAGCAGTTCTTC. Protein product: CASSETSGTYNEQFF.

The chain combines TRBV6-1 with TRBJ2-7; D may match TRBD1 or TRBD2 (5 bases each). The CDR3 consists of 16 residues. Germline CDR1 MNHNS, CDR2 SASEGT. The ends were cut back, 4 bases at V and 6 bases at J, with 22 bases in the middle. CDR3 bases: TGTGCCAGCAGTGCCCGAACGGGACCATTAAGCGGCGAGCAGTACTTC. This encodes CASSARTGPLSGEQYF.

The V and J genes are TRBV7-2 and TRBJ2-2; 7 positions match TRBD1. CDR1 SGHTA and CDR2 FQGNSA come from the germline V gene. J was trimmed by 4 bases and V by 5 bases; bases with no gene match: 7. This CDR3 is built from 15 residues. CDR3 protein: CASSPRGGGTGELFF. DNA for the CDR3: TGTGCCAGCAGCCCGAGAGGGGGCGGCACCGGGGAGCTGTTTTTT. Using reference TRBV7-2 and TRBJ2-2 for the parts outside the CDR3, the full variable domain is GAGVSQSPSNKVTEKGKDVELRCDPISGHTALYWYRQSLGQGLEFLIYFQGNSAPDKSGLPSDRFSAERTGGSVSTLTIQRTQQEDSAVYLCASSPRGGGTGELFFGEGSRLTVL.